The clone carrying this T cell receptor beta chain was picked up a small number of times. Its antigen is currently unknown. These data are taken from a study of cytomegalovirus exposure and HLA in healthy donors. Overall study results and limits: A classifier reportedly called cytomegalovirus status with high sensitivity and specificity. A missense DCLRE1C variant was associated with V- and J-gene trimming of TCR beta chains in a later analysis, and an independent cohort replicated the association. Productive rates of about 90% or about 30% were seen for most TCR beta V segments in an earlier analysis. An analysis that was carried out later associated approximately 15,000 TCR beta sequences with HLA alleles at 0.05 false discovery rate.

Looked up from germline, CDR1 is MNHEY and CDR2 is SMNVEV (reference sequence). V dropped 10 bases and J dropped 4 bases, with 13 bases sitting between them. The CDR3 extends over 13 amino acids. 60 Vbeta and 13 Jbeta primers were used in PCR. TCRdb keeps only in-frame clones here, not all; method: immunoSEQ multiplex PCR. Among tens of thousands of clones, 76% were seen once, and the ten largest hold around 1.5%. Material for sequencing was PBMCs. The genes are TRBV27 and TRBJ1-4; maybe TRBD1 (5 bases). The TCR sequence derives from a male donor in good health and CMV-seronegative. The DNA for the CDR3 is TGTGCCACCCGGGGGACGGTTAATGAAAAACTGTTTTTT. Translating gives CATRGTVNEKLFF.